This entry lists 18 T cell receptor beta chains sequenced from one sample in a study of T cells after yellow fever vaccination. TCRdb analysed the 5' RACE reads with MiXCR anew, one entry per CDR3 protein. Counted here are around 16,000 distinct CDR3 sequences, just over 4% occurring once; the ten biggest clones make up 0.35% to 0.45%. The sequencing used PBMCs, either bulk or a sorted T-cell subset (CD4+, CD8+, memory, or dextramer-sorted; not recorded which), collected 15 days after the yellow fever booster vaccination. All receptors come from a man aged 25 to 40 who received the YFV17D yellow fever vaccine.

This clonotype is labeled as medium-sized (0.01 to 0.1%). This chain uses TRBV5-1 with TRBJ2-3; 8 bases map to TRBD2. Germline CDR1 and CDR2: SGHRS and YFSETQ. With 5 bases clipped from V and 2 bases from J, the junction kept 7 bases outside the gene matches. The CDR3 is 15 residues long. The chain's CDR3 is CASSFELADTDTQYF. DNA of the CDR3: TGCGCCAGCAGTTTTGAACTAGCGGACACAGATACGCAGTATTTT.

There are many counts of this clonotype. V gene TRBV6-2 or TRBV6-3 combines with J gene TRBJ2-1; D uncertain. Looked up from germline, CDR1 is MNHEY and CDR2 is SVGEGT. The CDR3 loop spans 11 amino acids. Trimming shortened V by 5 bases and J by 8 bases, and 7 bases separated the two germline ends. The CDR3 is CASSGLDEQFF. The CDR3 nucleotides read TGTGCCAGCAGTGGCTTAGATGAGCAGTTCTTC.

This clonotype was recorded many times. The chain combines TRBV25-1 with TRBJ2-5; either TRBD1 or TRBD2 may fit D (7 bases each). The germline V gene has CDR1 MGHDK and CDR2 SYGVNS. With 5 bases removed from V and 2 bases from J, the gap between germline ends came to 24 bases. The CDR3 sequence is 18 residues long. CDR3 coding DNA: TGTGCCAGCAGTCCTTCGGACGGGGGAGGGGGCCCACAAGAGACCCAGTACTTC. Translating gives CASSPSDGGGGPQETQYF. Using reference TRBV25-1 and TRBJ2-5 for the parts outside the CDR3, the full variable domain is EADIYQTPRYLVIGTGKKITLECSQTMGHDKMYWYQQDPGMELHLIHYSYGVNSTEKGDLSSESTVSRIRTEHFPLTLESARPSHTSQYLCASSPSDGGGGPQETQYFGPGTRLLVL.

This clonotype has ten or more counts. The chain uses TRBV12-3 or TRBV12-4 and TRBJ1-6; no definite D call. Trimming cost V 3 bases and J 5 bases, with 14 bases left between them. The CDR3 is made up of 16 amino acids. CDR3 sequence reads: CASSFGGAVHNSPLHF. DNA for the CDR3: TGTGCCAGCAGTTTTGGTGGTGCAGTTCATAATTCACCCCTCCACTTT.

At least ten counts were recorded for this clonotype. The J gene is TRBJ2-3, the V gene TRBV15, with 8 bases identical to TRBD2. Unmatched junction bases numbered 5, after V lost 0 bases and J lost 0 bases. This CDR3 has 17 amino acids. The V gene's germline CDR1 is LNHNV and CDR2 YYDKDF (reference sequence). The CDR3 coding sequence is TGTGCCACCAGCAGAGATCAGGCGGGGGGAAGCACAGATACGCAGTATTTT. This encodes CATSRDQAGGSTDTQYF.

Many counts were recorded for this clonotype. CDR3 nucleotide sequence: TGTGCCAGCAGCTCGAGCTTCTATGGCTACACCTTC. Translated, it gives CASSSSFYGYTF. The J gene is TRBJ1-2, the V gene TRBV5-6; no clear D gene. CDR3 size: 12 residues. From germline, CDR1 is SGHDT and CDR2 YYEEEE. V lost 3 bases, J lost 4 bases, and 7 bases lay in between. Based on the CDR3 plus reference TRBV5-6 and TRBJ1-2, the full variable domain is DAGVTQSPTHLIKTRGQQVTLRCSPKSGHDTVSWYQQALGQGPQFIFQYYEEEERQRGNFPDRFSGHQFPNYSSELNVNALLLGDSALYLCASSSSFYGYTFGSGTRLTVV.

This clonotype was seen ten or more times. This chain uses TRBV20-1 with TRBJ2-2; 13 bases match TRBD2. This CDR3 contains 16 residues. V lost 3 bases and J lost 0; bases outside the gene matches: 1. Germline-derived CDR1 and CDR2 are DFQATT and SNEGSKA (reference sequence). CDR3 nucleotide sequence: TGCAGTGCTAGGGGACTAGCGGGAACGAACACCGGGGAGCTGTTTTTT. Its protein product is CSARGLAGTNTGELFF.

CDR3 coding DNA: TGCAGTGCTAAACTTACAGAAGACTACAATGAGCAGTTCTTC. It specifies CSAKLTEDYNEQFF. The rearrangement joins TRBV20-1 to TRBJ2-1, with no clear D. V lost 4 bases and J 3 bases, leaving 13 bases between the germline ends. The CDR3 is 14 residues long. In germline, CDR1 is DFQATT, CDR2 SNEGSKA (reference sequence).

This clonotype showed up many times. The V and J genes are TRBV19 and TRBJ2-7; D not certain. The V end was cut by 9 bases, the J end by 6 bases, with 15 bases between. Germline-derived CDR1 and CDR2 are LNHDA and SQIVND (reference sequence). This CDR3 is 12 amino acids long. This chain's CDR3 is CASGPGRSEQYF. In DNA, the CDR3 is TGTGCCAGCGGTCCCGGGCGGAGCGAGCAGTACTTC.

This clonotype showed up many times. The rearrangement joins TRBV18 to TRBJ2-5; D not resolved. The V gene's germline CDR1 is KGHSH and CDR2 LQKENI. Deletions cut 6 bases from V and 5 bases from J, with 13 bases between. The CDR3 runs to 13 residues. The CDR3 DNA is TGTGCCAGCTCCCCTCCAGCAGCGGAGACCCAGTACTTC. The encoded protein is CASSPPAAETQYF.

This clonotype showed up many times. The V and J genes are TRBV7-6 and TRBJ2-2; 9 bases agree with TRBD1. This CDR3 is 13 amino acids long. Germline V CDR1 and CDR2: SGHVS, FNYEAQ. Trimming at V came to 5 bases and at J to 7 bases, leaving 2 bases not matched to a gene. The CDR3: CASSEGQGGELFF. The CDR3 DNA sequence: TGTGCCAGCAGCGAGGGACAGGGCGGGGAGCTGTTTTTT.

This clonotype was counted many times. The chain recombines TRBV27 with TRBJ1-1; TRBD1 aligns across 7 bases. Germline V gene sequence: CDR1 MNHEY, CDR2 SMNVEV (reference sequence). The CDR3 is 14 amino acids. The junction had 3 bases not matched to a gene; V was cut back by 1 base and J by 4 bases. The CDR3 DNA reads TGTGCCAGCAGTTTATGGGCAGGGGGCACTGAAGCTTTCTTT. This codes for CASSLWAGGTEAFF.

This clonotype was seen repeatedly, ten times or more. The chain links TRBV3-1 to TRBJ2-2; D gene unclear. The V gene's germline CDR1 is LGHDT and CDR2 YNNKEL (reference sequence). V lost 1 base and J 8 bases, leaving 8 bases between the germline ends. The CDR3 covers 13 residues. The CDR3 is CASSQGGGGELFF. The CDR3 nucleotides are TGTGCCAGCAGCCAAGGAGGTGGTGGGGAGCTGTTTTTT.

This clonotype came up many times. The chain uses TRBV7-8 and TRBJ2-3; the D is unclear. In germline, CDR1 is SGHVS, CDR2 FQNEAQ. The CDR3 extends over 12 amino acids. V lost 2 bases, J lost 2 bases, and 2 bases lay in between. Here the CDR3 DNA reads TGTGCCAGCAGCTTATACACAGATACGCAGTATTTT. Translating gives CASSLYTDTQYF. The full variable domain, its missing parts supplied by reference TRBV7-8 and TRBJ2-3, is GAGVSQSPRYKVAKRGQDVALRCDPISGHVSLFWYQQALGQGPEFLTYFQNEAQLDKSGLPSDRFFAERPEGSVSTLKIQRTQQEDSAVYLCASSLYTDTQYFGPGTRLTVL.

This clonotype was seen ten or more times. V usage is TRBV12-3 or TRBV12-4 and J usage is TRBJ2-3, with no clear D. V lost 3 bases and J lost 1, with 8 bases in between. This CDR3 is 14 amino acids long. In nucleotides, the CDR3 is TGTGCCAGCAGTTTGGCAAGCCGCACAGATACGCAGTATTTT. Protein product: CASSLASRTDTQYF.

This clonotype appeared many times. The genes are TRBV29-1 and TRBJ2-1; no clear D gene. This CDR3 is 12 amino acids long. The V gene's germline CDR1 is SQVTM and CDR2 ANQGSEA. V was cut by 8 bases and J by 5 bases, with 13 bases left in between. This CDR3 is CSPLVRNNEQFF. The CDR3 coding sequence is TGCAGCCCTTTGGTCAGAAACAATGAGCAGTTCTTC.

This clonotype is medium-sized in the sample. This chain joins TRBV29-1 and TRBJ2-3, with 10 nucleotides matching TRBD2. CDR1 and CDR2 from the germline V gene are SQVTM and ANQGSEA. This CDR3 has 15 residues. V gave up 2 bases and J gave up 4 bases; unmatched junction bases: 6. The CDR3 spells CSVELASGSPDTQYF. The CDR3 DNA sequence: TGCAGCGTTGAATTGGCTAGCGGGAGCCCAGATACGCAGTATTTT.

This clonotype was seen many times. The chain carries TRBV12-3 or TRBV12-4 and TRBJ2-7; D is unclear. CDR3 length: 17 residues. V lost 3 bases and J 2 bases, leaving 20 bases between the germline ends. The CDR3 is CASSFLLTPSRAYEQYF. As DNA, the CDR3 is TGTGCCAGCAGTTTCCTCCTGACACCATCCCGGGCCTACGAGCAGTACTTC.